These T cell receptor beta chains were read from a single sample in a study of graft-versus-host responses after intestinal transplantation. Method: immunoSEQ multiplex PCR; TCRdb's copy keeps in-frame clones and lacks some. Of 4,000 to 5,000 clones listed, about 29% are singletons. The sample consisted of alloreactive CD4+ T cells from a mixed lymphocyte reaction culture, taken before transplantation. These TCRs come from a human patient who was an organ donor for intestinal transplantation. CDR3s include the opening cysteine and the closing phenylalanine or tryptophan. D genes are given only for firm matches. Not all rows give a size; the values are once, few, many and, for expanded clones, a class.

D	J	size	V	DNA	CDR3
-	TRBJ1-6	few	TRBV6-4	TGTGCCAGCAGTGACAACTATAATTCACCCCTCCACTTT	CASSDNYNSPLHF
TRBD2	TRBJ2-5	-	TRBV10-3	TGTGCCATCACTAGCGGGGAGACCCAGTACTTC	CAITSGETQYF
-	TRBJ1-1	-	TRBV2	TGTGCCAGGTTAAGACCGGGACAGAACACTGAAGCTTTCTTT	CARLRPGQNTEAFF
TRBD2	TRBJ2-1	few	TRBV7-1	TGTGCCAGCAGCATAGTTAGCGGGGGGACCTACAATGAGCAGTTCTTC	CASSIVSGGTYNEQFF
-	TRBJ1-5	few	TRBV4-2	TGTGCCAGCAGCCAACTTTACCAGGGCGGGAATCAGCCCCAGCATTTT	CASSQLYQGGNQPQHF
TRBD1	TRBJ1-6	few	TRBV5-1	TGCGCCAGCAGCCCTCGGGACAGGAGCTCCTATAATTCACCCCTCCACTTT	CASSPRDRSSYNSPLHF
-	TRBJ2-7	few	TRBV6-9	TGTGCCAGCAGTTACGTCCGGGGGGCCACCTACGAGCAGTACTTC	CASSYVRGATYEQYF
TRBD1	TRBJ1-1	large	TRBV4-1	TGCGCCAGCAGCCAAGATAGGGACAGAAACACTGAAGCTTTCTTT	CASSQDRDRNTEAFF
-	TRBJ1-2	-	TRBV28	TGTGCCAGCAGTTCCCAGCCGGCTAACTATGGCTACACCTTC	CASSSQPANYGYTF
TRBD1	TRBJ2-7	-	TRBV28	TGTGCCAGCAGTCGGACCGGGACAGGGAAGCACGAGCAGTACTTC	CASSRTGTGKHEQYF
-	TRBJ1-1	once	TRBV18	TGTGCCAGCTCAGCCTCCCCGGGGCCCTTGGCGAACACTGAAGCTTTCTTT	CASSASPGPLANTEAFF
-	TRBJ2-3	few	TRBV11-1	TGTGCCAGCAGCTTGAGGGGGGGCGGCACAGATACGCAGTATTTT	CASSLRGGGTDTQYF
TRBD2	TRBJ2-3	few	TRBV30	TGTGCCTGGAGGATTGCACTAGCGGGGGACACAGATACGCAGTATTTT	CAWRIALAGDTDTQYF
TRBD2	TRBJ2-1	-	TRBV11-3	TGTGCCAGCAGCTTAGATTCGGGAGGGTACAATGAGCAGTTCTTC	CASSLDSGGYNEQFF
-	TRBJ1-2	few	TRBV6-6	TGTGCCAGCGCTGGTCGGAGGTCCCCGGGCGGGGGCTACACCTTC	CASAGRRSPGGGYTF
-	TRBJ2-3	few	TRBV4-3	TGCGCCAGCAGCCAGGGGGGGCCCCCGGATACGCAGTATTTT	CASSQGGPPDTQYF
-	TRBJ1-3	few	TRBV6-6	TGTGCCAGCAGCAGCGGGACTCCGGGAAACACCATATATTTT	CASSSGTPGNTIYF
TRBD2	TRBJ2-1	-	TRBV9	TGTGCCAGCAGCCGACTAGCGGGGGCCAGGTATGAGCAGTTCTTC	CASSRLAGARYEQFF
TRBD2	TRBJ2-3	few	TRBV19	TGTGCCAGTAGGGGACTAACGGGGACAGATACGCAGTATTTT	CASRGLTGTDTQYF
-	TRBJ2-7	-	TRBV28	TGTGCCAGCAGTTTATGGGAGGGCAACGAGCAGTACTTC	CASSLWEGNEQYF
-	TRBJ2-3	few	TRBV7-2	TGTGCCAGCAGCTTCCAAACCACAGATACGCAGTATTTT	CASSFQTTDTQYF
-	TRBJ1-2	-	TRBV6-1	TGTGCCAGTAACGCCCGGGGATCCGACTATGGCTACACCTTC	CASNARGSDYGYTF
-	TRBJ2-5	once	TRBV18	TGTGCCAGCTCACCACTAGGCGGTTTCGGAGAGACCCAGTACTTC	CASSPLGGFGETQYF
-	TRBJ1-2	-	TRBV5-6	TGTGCCACCATGACCCGTGGGATCGACTATGGCTACACCTTC	CATMTRGIDYGYTF
-	TRBJ2-7	-	TRBV11-2	TGTGCCAGCAGCTTAACCCGGGACCGTGAGCAGTACTTC	CASSLTRDREQYF
-	TRBJ2-3	few	TRBV6-5	TGTGCCAGCAGTAGACTCCACACAGATACGCAGTATTTT	CASSRLHTDTQYF
-	TRBJ2-1	few	TRBV6-4	TGTGCCAGCAGGCCGACACCAAGCTCCTACAATGAGCAGTTCTTC	CASRPTPSSYNEQFF
-	TRBJ2-7	once	TRBV29-1	TGCAGCGTTGAAGATGGGGTACAAGGGCAGTACTTC	CSVEDGVQGQYF
TRBD1	TRBJ2-2	-	TRBV7-2	TGTGCCAGCAGCTTAACAGGGGGCACCGGGGAGCTGTTTTTT	CASSLTGGTGELFF
-	TRBJ1-2	-	TRBV6-6	TGTGCCAGCAGTTACTCGATTATGGGGTCCTATGGCTACACCTTC	CASSYSIMGSYGYTF
-	TRBJ1-1	few	TRBV7-9	TGTGCCAGCAGCTTGAGGGGTGACTACACTGAAGCTTTCTTT	CASSLRGDYTEAFF
-	TRBJ2-1	once	TRBV7-3	TGTGCCAGCAGCTTTTATGAGCAGTTCTTC	CASSFYEQFF
-	TRBJ1-5	few	TRBV30	TGTGCCTGGAGTGGGGAATTCAATCAGCCCCAGCATTTT	CAWSGEFNQPQHF
-	TRBJ1-1	-	TRBV6-5	TGTGCCAGCAGGGACGGGACGGTGAACACTGAAGCTTTCTTT	CASRDGTVNTEAFF
-	TRBJ1-2	medium-sized	TRBV4-1	TGCGCCAGCAGCCAAGGCCAGTACCACTATGGCTACACCTTC	CASSQGQYHYGYTF
-	TRBJ1-2	-	TRBV10-3	TGTGCCATCACCTCCACGTCAGGGACTAACTATGGCTACACCTTC	CAITSTSGTNYGYTF
TRBD1	TRBJ2-7	medium-sized	TRBV4-3	TGCGCCAGCAGTCGACAGGGGGGCTACGAGCAGTACTTC	CASSRQGGYEQYF
-	TRBJ1-5	few	TRBV4-1	TGCGCCAGCAGCCAAGGCCCGGGGGGCAATCAGCCCCAGCATTTT	CASSQGPGGNQPQHF
-	TRBJ2-5	-	TRBV25-1	TGTGCCAGCAGTGAATTAGGAGGTCGGGGGTACCAAGAGACCCAGTACTTC	CASSELGGRGYQETQYF